This TCR beta chain was obtained from a study of T-cell reconstitution after alpha-beta-depleted transplantation in children. The CDR3 spans 14 residues. Trimming stripped 4 bases from V and 3 bases from J, with 12 bases between. The library targeted TCRbeta and was prepared with unique molecular identifiers. TCRdb passed the PCR reads through MiXCR, listing each CDR3 protein once. The sample contains 500,000 to 600,000 distinct CDR3 sequences, approximately 32% of which appear only once. This clonotype showed up just a few times. Sample: PBMCs from the stem cell graft donor, taken from the stem cell graft. This chain links TRBV12-3 or TRBV12-4 with TRBJ1-2, with D uncertain. The receptor was derived from a human donor who donated a stem cell graft to a child with aplastic anemia. The CDR3 loop is CASSSRLLDYGYTF. The CDR3 DNA reads as TGTGCCAGCAGTTCCCGGCTCCTAGACTATGGCTACACCTTC.